Many counts were recorded for the clone carrying this TCR beta chain. This entry belongs to a study of T cells in Graves' hyperthyroidism and ophthalmopathy. Thyroid ultrasound, orbital computed tomography, clinical symptoms, and serum thyroxine and TRAb underpinned diagnoses. The authors obtained PBMCs from around 10 ml of fresh peripheral blood. RNA transcripts gave rise to amplified TCR beta CDR3 regions. The HTBI primer set served for first-round RT-PCR of the TCR CDR3. TCRdb re-called the multiplex PCR reads with MiXCR, one entry per CDR3 protein. The sample holds a few hundred thousand distinct CDR3 sequences, more than 15% seen once. The J segment lost 14 bases and the V segment lost 4 bases, leaving 7 bases of the junction unmatched. The CDR3 covers 14 residues. CDR1 is MNHEY and CDR2 is SMNVEV in the germline V gene (reference sequence).

This clonotype was obtained from a woman aged 55-69 years with Graves' ophthalmopathy. The chain has TRBV27 and TRBJ1-6, with 11 bases aligning to TRBD1. The sample was blood. The CDR3 coding sequence is TGTGCCAGCAGTTCCCGGACAGGGGGCTCGGCCCTCCACTTT. Translated: CASSSRTGGSALHF.